Following are 5 T cell receptor beta chains from one sample sequenced in a study of cytomegalovirus exposure and HLA in healthy donors. The PCR used 60 Vbeta and 13 Jbeta primers. Sequencing used immunoSEQ multiplex PCR; TCRdb keeps in-frame clones, though not all of them. The sample carries over 150,000 clones, roughly four fifths recorded once. The sequenced sample was PBMCs. These receptors all stem from a woman younger than 45 in good health and CMV-seropositive.

The chain carries TRBV21-1 and TRBJ2-1; no DNA check was done on the table's D call, TRBD2. TRBV21-1 is deemed a pseudogene. The CDR3 is 14 amino acids. Here the CDR3 reads CASSSGGSYNEQFF. CDR3 DNA: TGTGCCAGCTCCAGCGGGGGTTCCTACAATGAGCAGTTCTTC.

The CDR3 region has the DNA TGTGCCAGCTCACCACCGGGACAGAACACTGAAGCTTTCTTT. Its protein is CASSPPGQNTEAFF. The chain couples TRBV18 to TRBJ1-1, with D perhaps matching TRBD1 (6 bases). The CDR3 is 14 amino acids. CDR1 KGHSH and CDR2 LQKENI come from the germline V gene. Trimming removed 0 bases at V and 1 base at J, with 6 bases between.

V and J are TRBV6-1 and TRBJ1-3, with D hard to call. This CDR3 region has 15 residues. The V gene lost 9 bases and the J gene lost 4 bases, with 19 bases spanning the gap. CDR1 is MNHNS and CDR2 is SASEGT in the germline V gene. The CDR3 nucleotides are TGTGCCAGTGAGGTTCCCACCGCTCCAGGAAACACCATATATTTT. Translation gives CASEVPTAPGNTIYF.

The chain uses TRBV5-6 and TRBJ1-3, with a tentative D call TRBD1 (5 bases). V lost 7 bases and J lost 2, with 19 bases in between. The germline V gene has CDR1 SGHDT and CDR2 YYEEEE. The CDR3 spans 16 residues. This chain's CDR3 is CASYRRGGHTGNTIYF. DNA of the CDR3: TGTGCCAGCTATCGAAGGGGAGGGCATACTGGAAACACCATATATTTT.

The genes are TRBV28 and TRBJ1-1; D is unresolved. CDR3 length equals 13 residues. Per germline, CDR1 MDHEN and CDR2 SYDVKM. Trimming left V 7 bases short and J 0 bases short, with 9 bases between. The CDR3: CASKRGMNTEAFF. As DNA, the CDR3 is TGTGCCAGCAAGCGGGGAATGAACACTGAAGCTTTCTTT.